Below, one T cell receptor beta chain is given with its context. Its antigen is still unknown. No per-base quality is available; no much larger clone lies one base away. The CDR3, cysteine through phenylalanine, is 12 amino acids long. Only the CDR3 portion is preserved as DNA: 36 bases, with reading frame beginning at the first base. For CDR1 and CDR2, the germline V gene (reference sequence) lists SGHNT and YYREEE. V lost 0 bases and J lost 7 bases; the stretch between them is 4 bases long. The method was the immunoSEQ multiplex PCR assay. The multiplex PCR relied on a mix of 60 forward primers for TCR Vbeta segments and 13 reverse primers for TCR Jbeta segments. The CDR3 region of rearranged TCR beta genes was amplified from genomic DNA with a multiplex PCR assay. On the Illumina HiSeq System, the amplified TCR beta libraries were sequenced as 87-base-pair reads. Under the source paper's analysis protocol: A later analysis tallied around 80 million unique TCR beta chains across the 600 to 700 repertoires, and around 10 million of those chains were shared by two or more donors. To remove PCR and sequencing errors, raw reads were error-corrected and collapsed into unique sequences using a nearest-neighbor algorithm that merged closely related sequences. Alignment of CDR3 sequences to IMGT reference sequences was used to assign V, D and J gene segments. For a sequence to be retained, a match of at least six nucleotides was required to both a V gene segment and a J gene segment. Rearrangements were called productive when the CDR3 lacked stop codons and stayed in frame with V and J; all others were non-productive. Following IMGT convention, CDR3 was defined as the stretch from the second conserved V-encoded cysteine to the conserved J-encoded phenylalanine. Sequences without an unambiguous match to a single V gene segment were excluded from the earlier analysis of 587 of the donors. In an earlier analysis of more than 500 of the donors, a V segment was called functional when productive rearrangements were above 56.7%, and segregating when the standard deviation between donors exceeded 5%. A statistical classification framework was built for diagnosing cytomegalovirus status from the catalog of TCR beta chain sequences. A later analysis assigned V and J genes by comparing TCR nucleotide sequences with IMGT/GENE-DB human TR gene sequences. In a later analysis, CDR3 sequences and most-parsimonious VDJ recombination scenarios were assigned using the TCRdist pipeline. In a later analysis, each TCR beta chain was defined by its CDR3 amino acid sequence together with its V-gene family, and reads lacking a unique V-gene family were excluded. As a way to deal with suspected cross-contamination and a sequencing artifact, a later analysis dropped 450 to 600 nucleotide sequences that were highly shared and had low generation probability. In a later analysis, a clonal expansion index for each public chain was calculated from normalized within-repertoire ranks of inferred template counts. A later analysis computed generation probabilities with a VDJ recombination model fitted to out-of-frame rearrangements, and checked the results against IGoR. In a later analysis, hypergeometric tests were used to score TCR-TCR, TCR-HLA and TCR-CMV co-occurrence, with a repertoire-size bias correction applied to TCR pairs. To estimate false discovery rates, a later analysis permuted the HLA or CMV assignments 20 times. In a later analysis, co-occurring TCRs were grouped using DBSCAN, and TCRdist sequence similarity was added for clustering within HLA-allele-positive subsets. Repertoires with fewer than 30,000 or more than 120,000 public chains, plus five repertoires with anomalous nucleotide sharing, were excluded from co-occurrence clustering. TCRdb took over this immuneACCESS table, retaining in-frame rearrangements with V and J assigned. Such tables are incomplete; in checked studies, under half of the missing clones stem from an unresolved V gene, and the remainder is unexplained. That table gives V, J and clone size, and the DNA gave D and trimming. For this sample the table gives 120,000 or so clones, of which 80% were detected only once. Jointly, the top ten make up around 8% of the sample.

The cohort was made up of around 720 healthy bone marrow donors. At the time of sampling, all cohort members were nominally healthy, though unrecorded immune exposures were likely present. The donor was CMV seropositive and belonged to the group of more than 250 seropositive cohort members. A peripheral blood sample was collected from each donor, and TCR beta sequencing was performed on peripheral blood mononuclear cells. Genomic DNA extraction from the blood cell samples was performed with the Qiagen DNeasy Blood Extraction Kit. This sample stems from a study of cytomegalovirus exposure and HLA in healthy donors (dated by TCRdb to between 2016 and 2019). In terms of the full investigation: In an earlier analysis of some 550 of the donors, around 290 Gb of sequence data and some 100 million unique TCR beta sequences from some 170 million T cells were reported. Alongside the repertoire data, information on donor age, sex, ethnicity and CMV serostatus was compiled. All discovery cohort repertoires had been generated using a single sequencing platform. Class I and class II HLA loci were covered by the typing at four-digit resolution. A later analysis re-examined previously published TCR beta repertoires from roughly 650 donors and added high-resolution HLA genotyping to investigate patterns of TCR occurrence. Among around 400 genotyped donors of the cohort, an average of around 240,000 unique TCR beta nucleotide sequences were sequenced per donor, around 18% of them non-productive. The later analysis used no new phenotypic data to find candidate immune exposures, relying instead on TCR beta sequences and their occurrence across donors. Approximately 310 gigabases of sequencing data and approximately 93 million unique TCR sequences were included in an early release covering about 700 HLA-typed donors. Because of strong linkage in the cohort, roughly 5 DR-DQ haplotypes were treated as single units for association and clustering. The study profiled the T cell repertoires of under 850 subjects by immunosequencing and related them to cytomegalovirus serostatus. The study aimed to test whether signatures of past pathogen exposure could be identified by cataloging public T cell receptors. A later genetic analysis used genome-wide SNP genotypes for 398 of the 666 donors, treating that subset as a discovery cohort. Typing coverage varied by locus: roughly 620-630 donors for A, B, C, DRB1 and DQB1; roughly 510 for DQA1; about 590 for DPA1; 450 to 480 for DPB1. The study combined high-throughput TCR immunosequencing, statistical association of individual TCRs with disease status, and machine learning to predict cytomegalovirus infection status. Among the approximately 430 genotyped donors, more than 70% belonged to the genetic ancestry cluster associated with self-reported Caucasian donors. In an earlier analysis of roughly 600 of the donors, high-throughput TCR beta sequencing was used to judge whether each TCR beta V gene segment behaved as functional or pseudogenic. In addition to the first cohort of roughly 670 subjects, a separate validation cohort of under 150 different subjects was used.

Here is what the overall study found, with its caveats: In this cohort, only TCR beta chains were sequenced, and detectable features were limited by the absence of alpha or paired-chain data. Specific HLA alleles were associated with around 18,000 TCR beta sequences at a false discovery rate of 0.05 in a later analysis. The authors suggested that the approach could potentially be generalized to other disease states and immunological phenotypes. In vitro tests confirmed that a few of the cytomegalovirus-associated TCR beta chains recognize cytomegalovirus antigens. Because HLA typing was missing for some donors at each locus, association tests included only the typed subset. Because counts were too low, fewer than 20 rarely observed V segments, including chromosome 9 orphons, were excluded from the earlier analysis of some 590 of the donors. The 87-base-pair reads could not distinguish some IMGT-functional V segments, including TRBV6-2 and TRBV6-3, so those segments were excluded. Most TCR sequences were observed very rarely across donors, whereas some public TCRs were present in many individuals. According to a later analysis, most CMV-associated TCR beta chains appeared to be HLA-restricted, and the HLA associations seemed to be driven largely by CMV exposure. Several of the top co-occurrence clusters appeared to be linked to parvovirus B19, influenza, CMV and Epstein-Barr virus, according to a later analysis. V-gene and J-gene trimming of TCR beta chains was associated with a missense DCLRE1C variant in a later genetic analysis, and the association was replicated in an independent cohort. An earlier analysis of approximately 570 of the donors showed that most TCR beta V segments appeared in productive rearrangements either about 87% or about 30% of the time, which broadly matched IMGT annotations. A cluster of highly shared sequence variants was judged likely to be a technical artifact of the sequencing pipeline. Cytomegalovirus status was reported to be diagnosed by the classifier with high specificity and sensitivity in both the original and validation cohorts. The study listed approximately 160 TCR beta chains as associated with cytomegalovirus. Assigning TCR associations to individual alleles was difficult when HLA alleles, especially DR and DQ, strongly co-occurred. In a later analysis, HLA-associated TCR beta chains were found to be more clonally expanded and to have lower generation probabilities than equally common non-associated chains. A further reported finding was that TCR beta sequences accurately predicted the HLA-A and HLA-B alleles for most subjects in the first cohort. For the cohort, immune exposure information was limited to CMV serostatus. Presence/absence analyses assumed roughly uniform sequencing depth across donors, an assumption that may not hold. In a later genetic analysis, fewer N-insertions in productive TCRs were reported among donors in an Asian-associated ancestry cluster than the roughly 700-donor mean. In a later analysis, TCR association rates were found to vary across HLA loci, with the most associated TCRs seen for DRB1 alleles and the fewest for HLA-C alleles. Correlated functional status among segregating V segments might be attributable to linkage disequilibrium, but an unknown experimental factor could not be ruled out.

This TCR was recovered from a female donor in good health and CMV-seropositive. The chain joins TRBV5-4 to TRBJ2-2; the D gene assignment is ambiguous. Sequencing was performed on PBMCs. The CDR3 region reads CASSLDSGELFF. Here is the DNA: TGTGCCAGCAGCTTGGACAGCGGGGAGCTGTTTTTT. Extended through the reference TRBV5-4 and TRBJ2-2 proteins, this CDR3 yields the full variable domain: ETGVTQSPTHLIKTRGQQVTLRCSSQSGHNTVSWYQQALGQGPQFIFQYYREEENGRGNFPPRFSGLQFPNYSSELNVNALELDDSALYLCASSLDSGELFFGEGSRLTVL.